The T cell receptor beta chain under discussion was sequenced for a study of identical twins. The cDNA had a unique molecular identifier and a template-switch universal primer site. MiXCR, applied by TCRdb to the 5' RACE reads, yields one record per CDR3 protein. The sample includes fewer than 650,000 distinct CDR3 sequences, just over 7% seen only once; the top ten take around 1.6%. Study findings and constraints: Twin-shared out-of-frame alpha sequences were enriched for low generation probability. For zero-insertion analyses, partial confounding could come from invariant MAIT and iNKT cells. For cord blood, abundant beta clonotypes had fewer insertions, unlike memory repertoires, which showed none.

The CDR3 loop spans 15 amino acids. Trimming removed 7 bases at V and 1 base at J, with 11 bases between. Germline loops: CDR1 MNHEY, CDR2 SMNVEV (reference sequence). This clonotype was detected a few times. The antigen remains unidentified. These data also formed part of another study, on yellow fever vaccine responses in identical twins.

The clonotype comes from a woman aged 18 to 35 in good health. Material: PBMCs. The genes are TRBV27 and TRBJ1-6; D possibly corresponds to TRBD1 (5 bases). The CDR3 sequence: CASTRRGSYNSPLHF. Written as DNA, the CDR3 is TGTGCCAGCACCCGTCGGGGGTCCTATAATTCACCCCTCCACTTT.